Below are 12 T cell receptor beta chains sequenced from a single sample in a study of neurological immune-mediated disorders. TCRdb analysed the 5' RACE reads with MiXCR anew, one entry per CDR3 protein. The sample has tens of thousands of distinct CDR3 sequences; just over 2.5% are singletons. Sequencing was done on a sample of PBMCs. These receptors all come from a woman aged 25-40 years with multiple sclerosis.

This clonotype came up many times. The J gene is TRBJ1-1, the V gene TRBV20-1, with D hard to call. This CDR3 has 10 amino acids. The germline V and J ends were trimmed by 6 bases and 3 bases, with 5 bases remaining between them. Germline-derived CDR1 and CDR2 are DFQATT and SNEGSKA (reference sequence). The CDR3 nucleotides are TGCAGTGCGGGTGACACTGAAGCTTTCTTT. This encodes CSAGDTEAFF.

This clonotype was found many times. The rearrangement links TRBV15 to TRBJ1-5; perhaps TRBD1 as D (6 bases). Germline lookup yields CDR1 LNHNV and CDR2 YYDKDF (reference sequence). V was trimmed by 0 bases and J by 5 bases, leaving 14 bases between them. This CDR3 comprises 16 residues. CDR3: CATSRDNQGNDQPQHF. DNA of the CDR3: TGTGCCACCAGCAGAGATAATCAGGGGAACGATCAGCCCCAGCATTTT.

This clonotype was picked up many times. This chain's CDR3 is CASSQSLTNQETQYF. CDR3 DNA: TGCGCCAGCAGCCAATCCTTAACCAACCAAGAGACCCAGTACTTC. The chain combines TRBV4-1 with TRBJ2-5, with no clear D. Germline V gives CDR1 MGHRA, CDR2 YSYEKL. Trimming removed 2 bases from V and 0 bases from J, with 10 bases in between. The CDR3 extends over 15 amino acids.

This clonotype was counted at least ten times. CDR3 residues: CASSRGEHQPQHF. The CDR3 region has the DNA TGTGCCAGCAGCCGGGGAGAGCATCAGCCCCAGCATTTT. The rearrangement uses TRBV14 and TRBJ1-5, with D unresolved. The CDR3 contains 13 residues. The germline V gene has CDR1 SGHDN and CDR2 FVKESK. The V and J ends lost 4 bases and 5 bases respectively, with 9 bases between them. Full variable domain (rest looked up from reference TRBV14 and TRBJ1-5): EAGVTQFPSHSVIEKGQTVTLRCDPISGHDNLYWYRRVMGKEIKFLLHFVKESKQDESGMPNNRFLAERTGGTYSTLKVQPAELEDSGVYFCASSRGEHQPQHFGDGTRLSIL.

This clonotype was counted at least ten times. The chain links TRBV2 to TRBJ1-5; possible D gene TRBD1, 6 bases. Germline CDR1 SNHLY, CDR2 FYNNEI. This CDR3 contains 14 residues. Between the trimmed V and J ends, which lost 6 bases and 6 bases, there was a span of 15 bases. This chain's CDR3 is CASSLGGGSQPQHF. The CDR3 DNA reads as TGTGCCAGCAGCTTAGGGGGGGGGAGTCAGCCCCAGCATTTT.

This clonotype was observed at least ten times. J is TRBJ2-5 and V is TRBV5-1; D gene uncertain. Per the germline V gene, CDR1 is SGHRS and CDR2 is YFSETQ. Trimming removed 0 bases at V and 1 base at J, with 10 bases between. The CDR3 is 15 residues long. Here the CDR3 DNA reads TGCGCCAGCAGCTTGGACGGCAGGCCCCAAGAGACCCAGTACTTC. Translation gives CASSLDGRPQETQYF.

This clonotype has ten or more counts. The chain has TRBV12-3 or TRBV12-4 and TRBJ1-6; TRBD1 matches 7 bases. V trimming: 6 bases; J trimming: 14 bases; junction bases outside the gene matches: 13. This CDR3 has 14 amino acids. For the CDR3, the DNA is TGTGCCAGCAGCAGGGGACAGTCGATACTCGCCCTCCACTTT. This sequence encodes CASSRGQSILALHF.

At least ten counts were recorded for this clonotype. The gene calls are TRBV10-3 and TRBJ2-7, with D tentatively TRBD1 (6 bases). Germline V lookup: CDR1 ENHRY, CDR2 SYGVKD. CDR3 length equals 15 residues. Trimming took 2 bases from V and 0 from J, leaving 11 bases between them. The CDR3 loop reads CAISEREGGSYEQYF. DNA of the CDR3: TGTGCCATCAGTGAGCGTGAAGGGGGCTCCTACGAGCAGTACTTC.

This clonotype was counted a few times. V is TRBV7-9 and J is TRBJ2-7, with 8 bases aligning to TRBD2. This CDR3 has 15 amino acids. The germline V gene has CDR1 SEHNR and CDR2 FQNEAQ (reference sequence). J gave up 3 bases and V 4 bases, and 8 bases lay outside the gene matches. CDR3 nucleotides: TGTGCCAGCAGCTCCCCGGGACTAGAATTCTACGAGCAGTACTTC. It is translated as CASSSPGLEFYEQYF.

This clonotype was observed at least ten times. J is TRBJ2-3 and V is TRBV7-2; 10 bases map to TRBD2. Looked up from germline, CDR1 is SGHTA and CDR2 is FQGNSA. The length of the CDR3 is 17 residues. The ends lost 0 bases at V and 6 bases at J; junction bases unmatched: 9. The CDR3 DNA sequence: TGTGCCAGCAGCTTAGCGCCTAGCGGGAGTCTGGCGGATACGCAGTATTTT. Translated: CASSLAPSGSLADTQYF.

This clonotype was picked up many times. CDR3 in amino acids: CATSAGITGELFF. In DNA, the CDR3 is TGTGCCACCAGTGCGGGGATCACCGGGGAGCTGTTTTTT. The gene calls are TRBV24-1 and TRBJ2-2; possibly TRBD2 for D (5 bases). The CDR3 has 13 amino acids. Germline-derived CDR1 and CDR2 are KGHDR and SFDVKD. V dropped 5 bases and J dropped 4 bases, with 7 bases sitting between them.

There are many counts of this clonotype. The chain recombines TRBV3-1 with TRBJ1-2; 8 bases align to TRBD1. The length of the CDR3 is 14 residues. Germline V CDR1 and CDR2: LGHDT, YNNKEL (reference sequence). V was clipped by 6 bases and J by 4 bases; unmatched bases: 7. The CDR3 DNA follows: TGTGCCAGCAGGGGGACAGGCCGGACCTATGGCTACACCTTC. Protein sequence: CASRGTGRTYGYTF. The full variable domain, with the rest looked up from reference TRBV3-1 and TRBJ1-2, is DTAVSQTPKYLVTQMGNDKSIKCEQNLGHDTMYWYKQDSKKFLKIMFSYNNKELIINETVPNRFSPKSPDKAHLNLHINSLELGDSAVYFCASRGTGRTYGYTFGSGTRLTVV.